The 14 T cell receptor beta chains below all came from one sample that was sequenced in a study of CD8+ T cells in alopecia areata. Extracted from the samples, RNA was reverse transcribed into cDNA to serve as the sequencing template. Generated by immunoSEQ multiplex PCR, the TCRdb table keeps only in-frame clones and is missing some. This table holds around 100,000 clones, about 60% found once. Sequences were obtained from CD4+ T cells sorted from blood. All receptors come from a human donor in good health.

This chain connects TRBV25-1 to TRBJ1-1; no firm D call. This CDR3 spans 12 amino acids. Trimming left V 2 bases short and J 11 bases short, with 12 bases between. CDR1 and CDR2 (germline): MGHDK, SYGVNS. The CDR3: CASSEGEWPAFF. The DNA of the CDR3 is TGTGCCAGCAGTGAAGGGGAGTGGCCGGCTTTCTTT. The whole variable domain, filled in from reference TRBV25-1 and TRBJ1-1, reads EADIYQTPRYLVIGTGKKITLECSQTMGHDKMYWYQQDPGMELHLIHYSYGVNSTEKGDLSSESTVSRIRTEHFPLTLESARPSHTSQYLCASSEGEWPAFFGQGTRLTVV.

The J gene is TRBJ2-7, the V gene TRBV7-9; 9 nucleotides line up with TRBD1. The CDR3 spans 15 residues. The V gene's germline CDR1 is SEHNR and CDR2 FQNEAQ (reference sequence). J lost 7 bases, V lost 0 bases, and 7 bases had no gene match. The chain's CDR3 is CASSLAGQGLWEQYF. Here the CDR3 DNA reads TGTGCCAGCAGCTTAGCGGGACAGGGCCTTTGGGAGCAGTACTTC. Supplemented by reference TRBV7-9 and TRBJ2-7, the full variable domain reads DTGVSQNPRHKITKRGQNVTFRCDPISEHNRLYWYRQTLGQGPEFLTYFQNEAQLEKSRLLSDRFSAERPKGSFSTLEIQRTEQGDSAMYLCASSLAGQGLWEQYFGPGTRLTVT.

This clone has a handful of counts. This rearrangement joins TRBV6-6 to TRBJ1-3; possible D gene TRBD1, 6 bases. Germline lookup yields CDR1 MNHNY and CDR2 SVGAGI (reference sequence). CDR3 length: 16 residues. V lost 6 bases to trimming and J lost 0 bases, with 15 bases between them. DNA of the CDR3: TGTGCCAGCAGGACCTTACAGGGCTACTCTGGAAACACCATATATTTT. Amino acids: CASRTLQGYSGNTIYF.

The chain employs TRBV7-2 and TRBJ1-1; D gene uncertain. The germline V gene has CDR1 SGHTA and CDR2 FQGNSA. This CDR3 contains 13 residues. The V gene lost 1 base and the J gene lost 3 bases, with 6 bases spanning the gap. CDR3 bases: TGTGCCAGCAGCTTAGACAGAGACACTGAAGCTTTCTTT. Its protein product is CASSLDRDTEAFF.

In its sample, this clone was seen many times. The chain recombines TRBV28 with TRBJ2-1; 10 bases align to TRBD2. The V gene end was trimmed by 2 bases and the J gene end by 7 bases; junction bases not matched to a gene: 5. Germline CDR1 is MDHEN and CDR2 is SYDVKM. The CDR3 runs 15 residues. CDR3 DNA: TGTGCCAGCAGTTTAGCAGCGGGGGGGGCAAATGAGCAGTTCTTC. Translated, it gives CASSLAAGGANEQFF.

The chain joins TRBV5-1 to TRBJ1-1; unclear D gene. V lost 0 bases to trimming and J lost 5 bases, with 11 bases between them. The germline V gene has CDR1 SGHRS and CDR2 YFSETQ. The length of the CDR3 is 14 residues. In DNA form, the CDR3 reads TGCGCCAGCAGCTTGGAGGGTGTATTAACTGAAGCTTTCTTT. This codes for CASSLEGVLTEAFF. Variable domain in full (rest from reference TRBV5-1 and TRBJ1-1): KAGVTQTPRYLIKTRGQQVTLSCSPISGHRSVSWYQQTPGQGLQFLFEYFSETQRNKGNFPGRFSGRQFSNSRSEMNVSTLELGDSALYLCASSLEGVLTEAFFGQGTRLTVV.

The chain carries TRBV29-1 and TRBJ1-1, with D perhaps matching TRBD1 (5 bases). The CDR3 consists of 15 residues. Germline V gene data show CDR1 as SQVTM and CDR2 as ANQGSEA. With 4 bases removed from V and 0 bases from J, the gap between germline ends came to 15 bases. This CDR3 is CSVGRGRNLNTEAFF. As DNA, the CDR3 is TGCAGCGTTGGGAGGGGACGGAACCTGAACACTGAAGCTTTCTTT.

The chain recombines TRBV5-1 with TRBJ2-1, with 10 bases lining up with TRBD2. Germline assignment: CDR1 SGHRS and CDR2 YFSETQ. There are 14 residues in the CDR3. Trimming removed 0 bases from V and 9 bases from J; junction bases left unmatched: 3. CDR3 region: CASSLDGTSAEQFF. The CDR3, as DNA: TGCGCCAGCAGCTTGGACGGGACTAGCGCTGAGCAGTTCTTC.

The chain recombines TRBV29-1 with TRBJ2-7; TRBD1 might be the D (6 bases). Trimming took 6 bases from V and 3 from J, leaving 15 bases between them. From germline, CDR1 is SQVTM and CDR2 ANQGSEA. The CDR3 is made up of 13 amino acids. CDR3 residues: CSVGNRQVYEQYF. The CDR3 bases are TGCAGCGTGGGGAATCGACAGGTCTACGAGCAGTACTTC.

Only a few counts were recorded for this clone. The chain combines TRBV7-9 with TRBJ1-2, with D possibly being TRBD1 (6 bases). Germline V gene lookup returns CDR1 SEHNR and CDR2 FQNEAQ (reference sequence). The V end was cut by 3 bases, the J end by 7 bases, with 12 bases between. The CDR3 covers 13 residues. CDR3 amino acids: CASSFTSRGGYTF. As DNA, the CDR3 is TGTGCCAGCAGCTTTACGTCCAGGGGTGGCTACACCTTC.

The genes are TRBV18 and TRBJ2-7; the match to TRBD1 covers 9 bases. CDR1 is KGHSH, CDR2 LQKENI, per germline. V lost 3 bases and J lost 2; bases outside the gene matches: 5. This CDR3 has 15 residues. The CDR3 DNA reads as TGTGCCAGCTCACCGCGGACAGGGGTGACCTACGAGCAGTACTTC. Translation gives CASSPRTGVTYEQYF. The entire variable domain, with the rest obtained from reference TRBV18 and TRBJ2-7, is as follows: NAGVMQNPRHLVRRRGQEARLRCSPMKGHSHVYWYRQLPEEGLKFMVYLQKENIIDESGMPKERFSAEFPKEGPSILRIQQVVRGDSAAYFCASSPRTGVTYEQYFGPGTRLTVT.

The chain is built from TRBV4-3 and TRBJ2-1; TRBD2 agrees at 8 bases. CDR3 size: 15 residues. Trimming cost V 1 base and J 9 bases; bases outside gene matches: 8. In germline, CDR1 is LGHNA, CDR2 YSLEER. The DNA of the CDR3 is TGCGCCAGCAGCCAAGTCGGTTCACTAGCGGTTGAGCAGTTCTTC. Translated, it gives CASSQVGSLAVEQFF.

This clone appeared a few times. The V call is TRBV28, the J call TRBJ2-6; no reliable D call. Deletions cut 9 bases from V and 2 bases from J, with 11 bases between. The length of the CDR3 is 14 residues. Germline CDR1 reads MDHEN; CDR2 reads SYDVKM. The CDR3 bases are TGTGCCAGTCGCGGACGGGCTGGGGCCAACGTCCTGACTTTC. Amino acids: CASRGRAGANVLTF. The entire variable domain, with the rest obtained from reference TRBV28 and TRBJ2-6, is as follows: DVKVTQSSRYLVKRTGEKVFLECVQDMDHENMFWYRQDPGLGLRLIYFSYDVKMKEKGDIPEGYSVSREKKERFSLILESASTNQTSMYLCASRGRAGANVLTFGAGSRLTVL.

This clone was seen only a few times. Distinct nucleotide sequences in the sample also encode this CDR3. This sequence joins TRBV29-1 and TRBJ1-4; D is undetermined. CDR1 and CDR2 (germline): SQVTM, ANQGSEA. Trimming stripped 7 bases from V and 4 bases from J, with 7 bases between. This CDR3 is built from 11 residues. The CDR3 DNA is TGCAGCGGCCGATATAATGAAAAACTGTTTTTT. Its translation: CSGRYNEKLFF. Full variable domain (remainder filled in from reference TRBV29-1 and TRBJ1-4): SAVISQKPSRDICQRGTSLTIQCQVDSQVTMMFWYRQQPGQSLTLIATANQGSEATYESGFVIDKFPISRPNLTFSTLTVSNMSPEDSSIYLCSGRYNEKLFFGSGTQLSVL.